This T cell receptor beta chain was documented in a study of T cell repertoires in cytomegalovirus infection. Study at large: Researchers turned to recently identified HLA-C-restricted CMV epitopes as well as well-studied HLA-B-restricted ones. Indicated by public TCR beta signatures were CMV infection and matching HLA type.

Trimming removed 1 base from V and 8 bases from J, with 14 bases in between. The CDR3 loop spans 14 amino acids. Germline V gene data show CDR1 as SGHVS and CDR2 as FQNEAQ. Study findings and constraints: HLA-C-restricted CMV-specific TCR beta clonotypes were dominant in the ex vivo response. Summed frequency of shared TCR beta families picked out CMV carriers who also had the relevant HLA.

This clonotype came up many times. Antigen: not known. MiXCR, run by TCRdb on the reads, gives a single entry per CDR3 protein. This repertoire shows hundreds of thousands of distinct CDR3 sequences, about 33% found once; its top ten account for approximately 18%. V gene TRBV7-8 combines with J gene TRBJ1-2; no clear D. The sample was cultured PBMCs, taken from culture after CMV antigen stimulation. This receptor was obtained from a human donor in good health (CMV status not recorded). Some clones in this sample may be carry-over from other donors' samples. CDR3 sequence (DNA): TGTGCCAGCAGCTTAGTTTTCCGGGGTCAAGGCTACACCTTC. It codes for CASSLVFRGQGYTF.